This entry lists 32 T cell receptor beta chains sequenced from one sample in a study of blood T cell repertoires in COVID-19. The protocol was immunoSEQ multiplex PCR, while the TCRdb copy is restricted to in-frame clones and leaves out a portion. The table lists about 230,000 clones, around 80% of them singletons. The sequenced sample consisted of peripheral blood. Receptor source: a woman aged 30 to 39 with COVID-19, enrolled during active disease.

The table lists this clone with a few counts. The V call is TRBV27, the J call TRBJ2-3, with TRBD2 matching 12 bases. Germline CDR1 and CDR2: MNHEY and SMNVEV (reference sequence). V trimming: 1 base; J trimming: 4 bases; junction bases outside the gene matches: 12. The CDR3 contains 19 residues. CDR3 nucleotide sequence: TGTGCCAGCAGTTTATTGGGCCTAGCGGGGGGGCGGTCCCCAGATACGCAGTATTTT. It codes for CASSLLGLAGGRSPDTQYF.

This clone has a single count. The chain employs TRBV5-1 and TRBJ1-5; unclear D gene. This CDR3 comprises 13 residues. The ends were cut back, 1 base at V and 5 bases at J, with 7 bases in the middle. Germline loops: CDR1 SGHRS, CDR2 YFSETQ. CDR3 region: CASSLNRDQPQHF. The CDR3 DNA follows: TGCGCCAGCAGCTTGAACAGAGATCAGCCCCAGCATTTT.

V gene TRBV2 combines with J gene TRBJ1-4; D remains unclear. This CDR3 is 15 amino acids long. V was clipped by 1 base and J by 3 bases, with 9 bases between them. CDR1 and CDR2 (germline): SNHLY, FYNNEI. The CDR3 is CASSEDGLANEKLFF. CDR3 nucleotide sequence: TGTGCCAGCAGTGAAGATGGCCTGGCTAATGAAAAACTGTTTTTT.

This chain links TRBV2 with TRBJ2-7, with D perhaps TRBD2 (6 bases). Germline CDR1 is SNHLY and CDR2 is FYNNEI. The CDR3 sequence is 11 residues long. Between the trimmed V and J ends, which lost 6 bases and 9 bases, there was a span of 12 bases. CDR3 coding DNA: TGTGCCAGCAGCCGGGACTTAGGGCAGTACTTC. Protein: CASSRDLGQYF.

The rearrangement uses TRBV28 and TRBJ2-1; the match to TRBD2 covers 7 bases. Trimming took 3 bases from V and 7 from J; bases not matched to a gene: 9. This CDR3 is 15 amino acids long. Germline loops: CDR1 MDHEN, CDR2 SYDVKM. CDR3 sequence reads: CASSFLSGPGNEQFF. For the CDR3, the DNA is TGTGCCAGCAGTTTTCTTAGCGGGCCCGGGAATGAGCAGTTCTTC.

J is TRBJ1-1 and V is TRBV18, with D hard to call. V lost 6 bases and J 4 bases, leaving 15 bases between the germline ends. This CDR3 comprises 14 residues. Germline values: CDR1 KGHSH, CDR2 LQKENI. CDR3 sequence (DNA): TGTGCCAGCTCCCCGGGGTCGGGAGGCACTGAAGCTTTCTTT. It is translated as CASSPGSGGTEAFF.

The chain combines TRBV19 with TRBJ2-7; a weak D match, TRBD2 (5 bases). Trimming pared 5 bases from V and 4 bases from J, leaving 12 bases between. The CDR3 runs to 13 residues. The germline V gene encodes CDR1 LNHDA and CDR2 SQIVND (reference sequence). CDR3 sequence: CASSLGSEYEQYF. For the CDR3, the DNA is TGTGCCAGTAGTTTGGGGAGTGAGTACGAGCAGTACTTC.

The rearrangement uses TRBV29-1 and TRBJ1-2, with TRBD1 matching over 9 bases. Per the germline V gene, CDR1 is SQVTM and CDR2 is ANQGSEA. CDR3 length equals 14 residues. J gave up 7 bases and V 1 base, and 7 bases lay outside the gene matches. The CDR3 DNA reads as TGCAGCGTTGAAGGCCTGGACAGGGGACGTGGCTACACCTTC. Protein sequence: CSVEGLDRGRGYTF.

This chain connects TRBV5-4 to TRBJ1-1; no clear D. Germline V gene data show CDR1 as SGHNT and CDR2 as YYREEE (reference sequence). The CDR3 sequence is 16 residues long. Trimming took 0 bases from V and 0 from J, leaving 12 bases between them. CDR3 amino acids: CASSLAPAGMNTEAFF. The DNA of the CDR3 is TGTGCCAGCAGCTTGGCCCCCGCGGGGATGAACACTGAAGCTTTCTTT. Full variable domain (missing parts from reference TRBV5-4 and TRBJ1-1): ETGVTQSPTHLIKTRGQQVTLRCSSQSGHNTVSWYQQALGQGPQFIFQYYREEENGRGNFPPRFSGLQFPNYSSELNVNALELDDSALYLCASSLAPAGMNTEAFFGQGTRLTVV.

V is TRBV27 and J is TRBJ2-5, with 8 bases that match TRBD2. Trimming at V came to 8 bases and at J to 3 bases, leaving 8 bases not matched to a gene. The CDR3 covers 14 residues. CDR1 and CDR2 (germline): MNHEY, SMNVEV (reference sequence). The CDR3 loop is CASWSSGYKETQYF. The CDR3 DNA sequence: TGTGCCAGCTGGTCTAGCGGGTACAAAGAGACCCAGTACTTC.

This clone showed up just once. The gene calls are TRBV3-1 (or the pseudogene TRBV3-2) and TRBJ2-7, with 7 bases lining up with TRBD1. Germline loops: CDR1 LGHDT, CDR2 YNNKEL (reference sequence). With 2 bases clipped from V and 2 bases from J, the junction kept 9 bases outside the gene matches. CDR3 length equals 16 residues. CDR3 protein: CASSQPGPGQTYEQYF. For the CDR3, the DNA is TGTGCCAGCAGCCAACCTGGTCCGGGACAGACCTACGAGCAGTACTTC.

CDR3 DNA: TGTGCCAGCAGCGTTAGAGGGGGCGGACAAGAGACCCAGTACTTC. Protein product: CASSVRGGGQETQYF. The V and J genes are TRBV9 and TRBJ2-5; 7 nucleotides agree with TRBD1. Germline V CDR1 and CDR2: SGDLS, YYNGEE. The V and J ends lost 2 bases and 2 bases, in that order; junction bases with no gene match: 6. This CDR3 region has 15 residues.

The CDR3 nucleotides read TGTGCCACCACTACTGGACTAGGCGAGCAGTACTTC. Protein: CATTTGLGEQYF. The chain couples TRBV28 to TRBJ2-7; 7 nucleotides match TRBD2. Germline-derived CDR1 and CDR2 are MDHEN and SYDVKM. V lost 10 bases to trimming and J lost 6 bases; unmatched junction nucleotides: 9. The CDR3 contains 12 residues.

The rearrangement uses TRBV5-6 and TRBJ1-1; D not resolved. The CDR3 runs to 14 residues. Germline loops: CDR1 SGHDT, CDR2 YYEEEE. Between the trimmed V and J ends, which lost 4 bases and 3 bases, there was a span of 13 bases. The CDR3 sequence: CASSMTPGDTEAFF. The CDR3 nucleotides read TGTGCCAGCAGCATGACACCCGGTGACACTGAAGCTTTCTTT.

The chain uses TRBV2 and TRBJ2-5; TRBD2 matches at 16 bases. CDR1 SNHLY and CDR2 FYNNEI come from the germline V gene. The CDR3 runs 17 residues. V shed 6 bases and J 5 bases; nucleotides not matched to a gene: 9. The CDR3 region is CASSGTSGGALRETQYF. The CDR3 DNA follows: TGTGCCAGCAGCGGGACTAGCGGGGGGGCTCTCAGGGAGACCCAGTACTTC.

In regard to this clone: This specimen includes other DNA sequences encoding the same CDR3. The chain uses TRBV19 and TRBJ1-2, with D possibly TRBD1 on 6 matching bases. From germline, CDR1 is LNHDA and CDR2 SQIVND (reference sequence). The CDR3 extends over 13 amino acids. The ends were cut back, 4 bases at V and 4 bases at J, with 10 bases in the middle. CDR3: CASSRGQFYGYTF. DNA for the CDR3: TGTGCCAGTAGTAGAGGACAGTTCTATGGCTACACCTTC.

The rearrangement uses TRBV2 and TRBJ1-1; 7 bases are a match to TRBD1. Per the germline V gene, CDR1 is SNHLY and CDR2 is FYNNEI. CDR3 length: 15 amino acids. Losses at the gene ends were 7 bases for V and 1 base for J; bases not matched to a gene: 9. CDR3 sequence (DNA): TGTGCCAGCAAGCCGGACAGGCGCACGAACACTGAAGCTTTCTTT. Translating gives CASKPDRRTNTEAFF.

This chain links TRBV28 with TRBJ1-5; TRBD1 might be the D (5 bases). The V and J ends lost 1 base and 6 bases respectively, with 10 bases between them. From germline, CDR1 is MDHEN and CDR2 SYDVKM. The CDR3 loop spans 14 amino acids. The CDR3: CASSLSGVGQPQHF. The CDR3 region has the DNA TGTGCCAGCAGTTTATCGGGGGTCGGTCAGCCCCAGCATTTT.

This sequence joins TRBV6-5 and TRBJ2-5; D is perhaps TRBD2 (6 bases). This CDR3 comprises 14 residues. Germline CDR1 is MNHEY and CDR2 is SVGAGI. Trimming cost V 0 bases and J 4 bases, with 9 bases left between them. CDR3 sequence reads: CASSYSMGGETQYF. CDR3 DNA sequence: TGTGCCAGCAGTTACTCGATGGGGGGAGAGACCCAGTACTTC.

The chain is built from TRBV12-3 or TRBV12-4 and TRBJ2-1; D ambiguous. The CDR3 totals 12 residues. The CDR3 DNA is TGTGCAAGCGCCTGGTCGGGCAATGAGCAGTTCTTC. This encodes CASAWSGNEQFF.

V is TRBV7-6 and J is TRBJ2-1; the match to TRBD1 covers 7 bases. Per germline, CDR1 SGHVS and CDR2 FNYEAQ. The CDR3 runs to 14 residues. V was pared by 5 bases and J by 8 bases, with 9 bases of the junction left unmatched. CDR3 DNA: TGTGCCAGCAGCATTAGGACAGGAACCCATGAGCAGTTCTTC. It translates to CASSIRTGTHEQFF.

This chain joins TRBV6-1 and TRBJ2-6; the D is unclear. The CDR3 consists of 14 residues. CDR1 MNHNS and CDR2 SASEGT come from the germline V gene. Trimming cost V 3 bases and J 4 bases, with 7 bases left between them. The CDR3 DNA reads as TGTGCCAGCAGTGATATACTCGGGGCCAACGTCCTGACTTTC. Protein: CASSDILGANVLTF.

The V and J genes are TRBV6-5 and TRBJ2-1; maybe TRBD1 (8 bases). V was trimmed by 3 bases and J by 10 bases, leaving 19 bases between them. Germline values: CDR1 MNHEY, CDR2 SVGAGI. This CDR3 comprises 15 residues. The CDR3: CASSYSLGQGLEQFF. As DNA, the CDR3 is TGTGCCAGCAGTTATAGCCTCGGACAGGGACTAGAGCAGTTCTTC.

The chain links TRBV7-2 to TRBJ2-3; 9 positions match TRBD2. V was clipped by 5 bases and J by 0 bases; unmatched bases: 12. CDR1 SGHTA and CDR2 FQGNSA come from the germline V gene. This CDR3 comprises 18 residues. CDR3 in DNA: TGTGCCAGCAGCCTCCAAGGGGGAGCGGGAGGAAGCACAGATACGCAGTATTTT. Translating it yields CASSLQGGAGGSTDTQYF.

The V and J genes are TRBV2 and TRBJ2-4; 8 nucleotides align to TRBD1. CDR1 and CDR2 from the germline V gene are SNHLY and FYNNEI. CDR3 size: 14 residues. Germline trimming cut 6 bases from V and 0 bases from J; bases unmatched to any gene: 1. This CDR3 reads CASRDRGAKNIQYF. CDR3 bases: TGTGCCAGCAGAGACAGGGGAGCCAAAAACATTCAGTACTTC.

This clone was found once. Distinct nucleotide sequences in the sample also encode this CDR3. V and J are TRBV9 and TRBJ2-7; 8 nucleotides agree with TRBD1. The CDR3 runs to 15 residues. Germline CDR1 SGDLS, CDR2 YYNGEE. Trimming removed 0 bases from V and 4 bases from J; junction bases left unmatched: 6. The CDR3 region has the DNA TGTGCCAGCAGCGTAGAGGGGCAGGGGGCGTACGAGCAGTACTTC. Translation gives CASSVEGQGAYEQYF.

This chain connects TRBV12-5 to TRBJ2-5; D uncertain. This CDR3 spans 12 amino acids. Trimming shortened V by 1 base and J by 5 bases, and 5 bases separated the two germline ends. The germline gives CDR1 LGHNT, CDR2 FRNRAP. The CDR3 loop reads CASGLGRETQYF. In DNA form, the CDR3 reads TGTGCTAGTGGTTTGGGTCGGGAGACCCAGTACTTC.

V and J are TRBV6-1 and TRBJ2-1; 9 bases fit TRBD2. Trimming cost V 3 bases and J 6 bases; bases outside gene matches: 9. The CDR3 extends over 16 amino acids. CDR1 is MNHNS, CDR2 SASEGT, per germline. In DNA, the CDR3 is TGTGCCAGCAGTGACAACCCGGGACTAGCTATCAATGAGCAGTTCTTC. It codes for CASSDNPGLAINEQFF.

The chain uses TRBV12-3 or TRBV12-4 and TRBJ2-7, with 7 bases that match TRBD1. After removal of 4 bases from V and 4 bases from J, the junction contained 1 base not matched to a gene. The CDR3 runs 12 residues. CDR3: CASSSRGYEQYF. In DNA, the CDR3 is TGTGCCAGCAGTTCCAGGGGGTACGAGCAGTACTTC.

The CDR3 region has the DNA TGTGCCAGCAGCCTCGGACTAGCGACCCGCACAGATACGCAGTATTTT. It translates to CASSLGLATRTDTQYF. V and J are TRBV7-2 and TRBJ2-3, with 9 bases that match TRBD2. This CDR3 is 16 amino acids long. Germline V gene lookup returns CDR1 SGHTA and CDR2 FQGNSA. V shed 5 bases, J shed 1 base, and the junction held 7 bases outside the gene matches.

This clone was found a few times. The chain is built from TRBV7-6 and TRBJ1-1, with TRBD1 matching over 7 bases. CDR3 length equals 16 residues. Trimming at V came to 4 bases and at J to 8 bases, leaving 16 bases not matched to a gene. Germline assignment: CDR1 SGHVS and CDR2 FNYEAQ. CDR3 DNA: TGTGCCAGCAGCTCCTCCCCGACAGGGTCGCGTTCGGAAGCTTTCTTT. Its protein is CASSSSPTGSRSEAFF. The complete variable domain, with remaining parts taken from reference TRBV7-6 and TRBJ1-1, reads GAGVSQSPRYKVTKRGQDVALRCDPISGHVSLYWYRQALGQGPEFLTYFNYEAQQDKSGLPNDRFSAERPEGSISTLTIQRTEQRDSAMYRCASSSSPTGSRSEAFFGQGTRLTVV.

Notes on this clone: This same CDR3 is encoded by further DNA sequences in the sample. CDR3 amino acids: CASSLSGQETQYF. The CDR3 DNA reads as TGTGCCAGCAGCTTAAGCGGCCAAGAGACCCAGTACTTC. The chain is built from TRBV11-2 and TRBJ2-5, with D possibly matching TRBD2 (5 bases). With 2 bases removed from V and 1 base from J, the gap between germline ends came to 5 bases. The CDR3 runs to 13 residues. The germline V gene has CDR1 SGHAT and CDR2 FQNNGV.